This T cell receptor beta chain emerged from a study of T cell repertoires in cytomegalovirus infection. In the study overall: CMV infection and matching HLA type were both indicated by public TCR beta signatures.

TCRdb independently ran MiXCR on the reads; one entry per CDR3 protein. Altogether some 220,000 distinct CDR3 sequences are present, roughly an eighth being singletons, with the ten largest covering 1.6%. In germline, CDR1 is SQVTM, CDR2 ANQGSEA. The CDR3 has 13 residues. Trimming pared 0 bases from V and 5 bases from J, leaving 10 bases between. This clonotype was seen at least ten times. Its antigen is unknown. Points from the study as a whole: Totalled public TCR beta family frequency picked out people who carried CMV plus the relevant HLA. Clonotypes of TCR beta that were HLA-C-restricted and CMV-specific dominated the ex vivo response.

This receptor was obtained from a human donor in good health (CMV status not recorded). Some clones in this sample may be carry-over from other donors' samples. The chain has TRBV29-1 and TRBJ1-1; no definite D call. Input material: PBMCs. Here the CDR3 reads CSVEEGGRTEAFF. CDR3 sequence (DNA): TGCAGCGTTGAAGAAGGTGGGAGGACTGAAGCTTTCTTT. Drawing the rest from reference TRBV29-1 and TRBJ1-1, the complete variable domain is SAVISQKPSRDICQRGTSLTIQCQVDSQVTMMFWYRQQPGQSLTLIATANQGSEATYESGFVIDKFPISRPNLTFSTLTVSNMSPEDSSIYLCSVEEGGRTEAFFGQGTRLTVV.